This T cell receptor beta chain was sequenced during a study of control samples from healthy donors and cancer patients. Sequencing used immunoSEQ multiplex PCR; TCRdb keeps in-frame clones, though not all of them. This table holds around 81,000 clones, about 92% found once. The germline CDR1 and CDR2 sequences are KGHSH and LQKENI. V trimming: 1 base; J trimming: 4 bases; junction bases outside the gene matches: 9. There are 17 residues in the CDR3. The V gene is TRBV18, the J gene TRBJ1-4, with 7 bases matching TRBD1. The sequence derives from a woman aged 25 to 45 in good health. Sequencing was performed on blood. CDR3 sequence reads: CASSPLLPGGINEKLFF. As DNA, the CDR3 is TGTGCCAGCTCACCACTATTACCAGGGGGGATTAATGAAAAACTGTTTTTT.